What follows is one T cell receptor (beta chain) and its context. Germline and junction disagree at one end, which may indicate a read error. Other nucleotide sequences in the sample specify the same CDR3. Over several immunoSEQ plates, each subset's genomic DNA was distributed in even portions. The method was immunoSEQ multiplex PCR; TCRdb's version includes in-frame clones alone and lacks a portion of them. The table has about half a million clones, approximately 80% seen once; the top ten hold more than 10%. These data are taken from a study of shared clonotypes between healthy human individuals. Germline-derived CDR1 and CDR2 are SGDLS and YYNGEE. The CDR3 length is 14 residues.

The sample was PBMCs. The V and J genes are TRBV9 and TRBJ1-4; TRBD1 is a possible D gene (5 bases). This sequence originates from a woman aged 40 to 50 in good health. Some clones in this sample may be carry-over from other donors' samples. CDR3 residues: CASSAGGTNEKLFF. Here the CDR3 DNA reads TGTGCCAGCAGCGCGGGGGGGACTAACGAAAAACTGTTTTTT.